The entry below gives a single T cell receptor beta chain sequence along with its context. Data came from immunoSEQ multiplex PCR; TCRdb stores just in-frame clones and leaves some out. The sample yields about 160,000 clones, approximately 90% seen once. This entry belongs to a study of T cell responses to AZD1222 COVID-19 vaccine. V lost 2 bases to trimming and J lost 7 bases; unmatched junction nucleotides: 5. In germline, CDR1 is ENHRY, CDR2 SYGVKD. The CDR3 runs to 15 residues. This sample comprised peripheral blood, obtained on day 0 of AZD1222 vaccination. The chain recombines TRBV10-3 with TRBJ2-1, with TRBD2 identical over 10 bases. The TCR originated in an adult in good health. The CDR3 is CAISERGTSANEQFF. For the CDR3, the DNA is TGTGCCATCAGTGAGCGGGGGACTAGCGCGAATGAGCAGTTCTTC.